This TCR beta chain derives from a study of T cells after yellow fever vaccination. In germline, CDR1 is DFQATT, CDR2 SNEGSKA (reference sequence). The V gene lost 1 base and the J gene lost 6 bases, with 7 bases spanning the gap. The CDR3 has 11 residues. This clonotype showed up many times. What it binds is unknown. TCRdb used MiXCR to reprocess the 5' RACE reads, holding one entry per CDR3 protein. The repertoire has fewer than 400,000 distinct CDR3 sequences, approximately 5.7% of them found once; the top ten carry about 15%. Study results and caveats: Re-detected after boosting: most primary clones, about 96% of CD4 and less than 90% of CD8. Relatively few clonotypes were ones that appeared in both CD4 and CD8 compartments.

The sample in question was PBMCs, obtained 5 days after the yellow fever booster vaccination. This chain connects TRBV20-1 to TRBJ2-7, with D unclear. The sequence derives from a man aged 25 to 40 who received the YFV17D yellow fever vaccine. The CDR3 reads CSARGRGEQYF. The DNA for the CDR3 is TGCAGTGCTAGAGGCCGCGGCGAGCAGTACTTC.